The 10 T cell receptor beta chains in this list originate from one sample, sequenced in a study of blood T cell repertoires in COVID-19. Produced via immunoSEQ multiplex PCR; TCRdb's table is partial and in-frame only. The table has 90,000 to 100,000 clones, 86% seen once. The specimen was peripheral blood. The receptors derive from a man between 50 and 59 years old with acute or convalescent COVID-19.

The V gene is TRBV19, the J gene TRBJ2-1; 10 positions match TRBD2. Trimming removed 3 bases from V and 8 bases from J; junction bases left unmatched: 13. Per germline, CDR1 LNHDA and CDR2 SQIVND (reference sequence). The CDR3 is 17 residues long. In nucleotides, the CDR3 is TGTGCCAGTAGTATGAGGTCTAGCGGGAGCGGAAGGGATGAGCAGTTCTTC. It encodes CASSMRSSGSGRDEQFF. Full variable domain (outside the CDR3, taken from reference TRBV19 and TRBJ2-1): DGGITQSPKYLFRKEGQNVTLSCEQNLNHDAMYWYRQDPGQGLRLIYYSQIVNDFQKGDIAEGYSVSREKKESFPLTVTSAQKNPTAFYLCASSMRSSGSGRDEQFFGPGTRLTVL.

The chain is built from TRBV15 and TRBJ2-7, with D possibly TRBD2 on 6 matching bases. V lost 5 bases, J lost 4 bases, and 18 bases lay in between. Germline V gives CDR1 LNHNV, CDR2 YYDKDF (reference sequence). This CDR3 contains 15 residues. Here the CDR3 DNA reads TGTGCCACCAGCCGCGTCCCCGGGGGTCCTTACGAGCAGTACTTC. Translated, it gives CATSRVPGGPYEQYF.

This chain links TRBV7-2 with TRBJ2-2; 7 positions match TRBD2. The CDR3 runs 17 residues. V lost 5 bases, J lost 1 base, and 10 bases stayed unmatched. Per germline, CDR1 SGHTA and CDR2 FQGNSA. The CDR3 DNA sequence: TGTGCCAGCAGCATTAGGCCCCGCGGGGGGAACACCGGGGAGCTGTTTTTT. This gives the protein CASSIRPRGGNTGELFF.

This chain connects TRBV4-1 to TRBJ2-1, with D perhaps TRBD1 (6 bases). This CDR3 contains 18 residues. Germline V gives CDR1 MGHRA, CDR2 YSYEKL. Trimming took off 0 bases at V and 5 bases at J, with 20 bases between the two ends. CDR3 protein: CASSQDHQRGRSDNEQFF. In DNA, the CDR3 is TGCGCCAGCAGCCAAGACCACCAAAGGGGGAGATCAGACAATGAGCAGTTCTTC.

In this sample, this clone turned up a few times. The gene calls are TRBV19 and TRBJ2-7, with D possibly being TRBD1 (7 bases). This CDR3 has 14 residues. With 7 bases removed from V and 3 bases from J, the gap between germline ends came to 16 bases. Germline V lookup: CDR1 LNHDA, CDR2 SQIVND (reference sequence). In DNA form, the CDR3 reads TGTGCCAGTAATATGGGGCGGGACAGCTACGAGCAGTACTTC. Translation: CASNMGRDSYEQYF.

V usage is TRBV5-8 and J usage is TRBJ2-1; 7 bases are a match to TRBD1. The J segment lost 6 bases and the V segment lost 5 bases, leaving 8 bases of the junction unmatched. Germline V gene sequence: CDR1 SGHTS, CDR2 YDEGEE. The CDR3 is made up of 14 amino acids. CDR3 sequence: CASRGRGTSNEQFF. The CDR3 region has the DNA TGTGCCAGCAGAGGCAGGGGGACCTCCAATGAGCAGTTCTTC.

This chain links TRBV3-1 (or the pseudogene TRBV3-2) with TRBJ1-5; 7 nucleotides line up with TRBD1. The junction had 5 bases not matched to a gene; V was cut back by 8 bases and J by 4 bases. Germline V gene data show CDR1 as LGHDT and CDR2 as YNNKEL (reference sequence). This CDR3 spans 13 amino acids. CDR3 amino acids: CASAPGGNQPQHF. CDR3 nucleotide sequence: TGTGCCAGCGCCCCAGGGGGGAATCAGCCCCAGCATTTT.

The chain couples TRBV19 to TRBJ1-1; D perhaps matches TRBD1 (6 bases). The CDR3 length is 15 residues. With 6 bases removed from V and 0 bases from J, the gap between germline ends came to 14 bases. Germline CDR1 reads LNHDA; CDR2 reads SQIVND (reference sequence). DNA for the CDR3: TGTGCCAGTAGCACCAGACAGGTTTTGAACACTGAAGCTTTCTTT. It specifies CASSTRQVLNTEAFF.

The chain joins TRBV10-2 to TRBJ2-7; D is possibly TRBD2 (5 bases). There are 15 residues in the CDR3. Germline V CDR1 and CDR2: WSHSY, SAAADI. V dropped 6 bases and J dropped 4 bases, with 19 bases sitting between them. The CDR3 here is CASRVETDGGYEQYF. CDR3 nucleotide sequence: TGCGCCAGCAGGGTCGAGACTGATGGAGGATACGAGCAGTACTTC.

The chain carries TRBV19 and TRBJ2-1; TRBD2 matches 10 bases. The V segment lost 2 bases and the J segment 10 bases; nucleotides outside the gene matches: 5. CDR1 is LNHDA, CDR2 SQIVND, per germline (reference sequence). The CDR3 runs 14 residues. Here the CDR3 reads CASSILAGEHEQFF. CDR3 DNA: TGTGCCAGTAGTATACTAGCGGGAGAGCACGAGCAGTTCTTC.